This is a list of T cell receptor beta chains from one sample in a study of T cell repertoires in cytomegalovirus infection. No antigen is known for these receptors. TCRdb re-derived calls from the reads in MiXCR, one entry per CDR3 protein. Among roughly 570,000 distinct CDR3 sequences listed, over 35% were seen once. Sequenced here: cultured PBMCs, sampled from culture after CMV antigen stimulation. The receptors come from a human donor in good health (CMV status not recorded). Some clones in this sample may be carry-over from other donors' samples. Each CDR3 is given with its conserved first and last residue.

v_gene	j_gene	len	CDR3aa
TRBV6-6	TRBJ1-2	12	CASSSWGQNYTF
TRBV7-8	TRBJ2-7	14	CASSSQRQGYEQYF
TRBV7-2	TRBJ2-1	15	CASSPPPSSYNEQFF
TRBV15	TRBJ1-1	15	CATSRPADKNTEAFF
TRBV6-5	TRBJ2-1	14	CASSRSGRYNEQFF
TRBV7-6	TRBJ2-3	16	CASSLAILAITDTQYF
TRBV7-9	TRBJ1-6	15	CASSLVGTGNSPLHF
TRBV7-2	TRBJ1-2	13	CASSLVGFGGYTF
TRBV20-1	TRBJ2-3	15	CSAAPGGRVTDTQYF
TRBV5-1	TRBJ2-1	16	CASSLAGTRPYNEQFF
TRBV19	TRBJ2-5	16	CASSIGDPWNQETQYF
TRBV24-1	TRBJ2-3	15	CATSDRGQGADTQYF
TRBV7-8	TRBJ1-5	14	CASSLGHGNQPQHF
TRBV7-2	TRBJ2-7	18	CASSLAGGSGDHTYEQYF
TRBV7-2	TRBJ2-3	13	CASSLQGWDTQYF
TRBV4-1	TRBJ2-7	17	CASSQGLLAGGNYEQYF
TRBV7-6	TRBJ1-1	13	CASSVGPPYEAFF
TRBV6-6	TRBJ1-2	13	CASLNFGIYGYTF
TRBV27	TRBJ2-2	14	CASRSRRNTGELFF
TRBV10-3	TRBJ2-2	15	CAISVGSGRTGELFF
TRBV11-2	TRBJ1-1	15	CASSPLRGRQTEAFF
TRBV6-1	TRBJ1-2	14	CASSGGAVIRGYTF
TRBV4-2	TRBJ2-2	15	CASSQELMITGELFF
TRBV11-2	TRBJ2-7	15	CASSLVAGDSYEQYF
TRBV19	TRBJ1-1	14	CASSIGGKNTEAFF
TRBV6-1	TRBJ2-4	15	CASSGEGGQEDIQYF
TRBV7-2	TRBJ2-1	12	CASSVPWGEQFF
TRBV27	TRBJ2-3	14	CASSLSYFTDTQYF
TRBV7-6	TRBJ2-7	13	CASSNGQAYEQYF
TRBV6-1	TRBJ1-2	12	CASRISGTGYTF
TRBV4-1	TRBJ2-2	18	CASSQGGGNRGRTGELFF
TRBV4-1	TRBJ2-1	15	CASSHPGRGGDEQFF
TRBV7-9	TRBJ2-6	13	CASTDSGANVLTF
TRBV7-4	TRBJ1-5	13	CASSRQGLQPQHF
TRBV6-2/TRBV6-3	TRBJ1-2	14	CASSPLGTGDGYTF
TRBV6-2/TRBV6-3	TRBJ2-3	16	CASSTRTGGRSDTQYF
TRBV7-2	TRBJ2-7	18	CASSLTDEAKDVPREQYF
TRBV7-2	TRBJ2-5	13	CASSLDGPETQYF
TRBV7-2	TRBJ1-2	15	CASSLGALLLDGYTF
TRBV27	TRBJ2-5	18	CASSINHHRAGGQETQYF
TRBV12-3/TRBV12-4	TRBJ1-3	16	CASSLGRASTGNTIYF
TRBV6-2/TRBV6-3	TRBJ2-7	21	CASKTTSRFGTSGSEAYEQYF
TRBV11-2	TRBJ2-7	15	CASSIGTGPYYEQYF
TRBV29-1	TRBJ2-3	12	CSVAVGVDTQYF
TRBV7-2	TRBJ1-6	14	CASSTGNFFSPLHF
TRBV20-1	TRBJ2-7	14	CSARDGVAGDWQYF
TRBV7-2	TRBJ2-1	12	CASSFPGFEQFF
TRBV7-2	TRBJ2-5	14	CASSMGLAAETQYF
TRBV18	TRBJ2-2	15	CASSPRLGSTGELFF
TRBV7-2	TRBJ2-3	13	CASSPGMTDTQYF
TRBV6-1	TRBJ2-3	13	CASTQRGWDTQYF
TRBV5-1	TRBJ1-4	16	CASAPGQGPGGEKLFF
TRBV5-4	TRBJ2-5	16	CATSSGPESAKETQYF
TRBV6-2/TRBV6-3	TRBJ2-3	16	CASTTRAGVYTDTQYF
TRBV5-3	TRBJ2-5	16	CASSIRDRAYQETQYF
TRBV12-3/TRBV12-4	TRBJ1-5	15	CASSLEGVANQPQHF
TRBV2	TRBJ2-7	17	CASDGDQPGQGAKEQYF
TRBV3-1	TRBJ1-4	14	CASSQATTNEKLFF
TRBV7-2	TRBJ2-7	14	CASSLNAGGYEQYF